The clone carrying this T cell receptor beta chain was counted once. Its cognate antigen is unknown. This specimen belongs to a study of STAT5B mutations in CD4+ large granular lymphocyte leukemia. Points from the study as a whole: No patients shared main leukemic clonotypes, though about 25% appeared at low frequency elsewhere.

The CDR3 is made up of 16 amino acids. Germline CDR1 is LNHDA and CDR2 is SQIVND (reference sequence). Germline trimming cut 4 bases from V and 6 bases from J; bases unmatched to any gene: 10. Generated by immunoSEQ multiplex PCR, the TCRdb table keeps only in-frame clones and is missing some. The table includes more than 30,000 clones, about 81% detected once. This receptor was identified in a human donor in good health. The rearrangement joins TRBV19 to TRBJ2-2; 8 bases are a match to TRBD1. The sequencing input was CD4+ T cells from blood buffy coats. The CDR3 bases are TGTGCCAGTAGTAAGAATAGGCAGGGGGCGGCCGGGGAGCTGTTTTTT. Protein sequence: CASSKNRQGAAGELFF.